One and the same sample provided the 5 T cell receptor beta chains below, sequenced in a study of post-analysis software for immune sequencing data. Carried by the TCR beta cDNA libraries were unique molecular identifiers. Via MiXCR, TCRdb re-called the PCR reads, giving one row per CDR3 protein. In the table there are under 200,000 distinct CDR3 sequences, approximately 35% of which are singletons. The input for sequencing was blood, taken after autologous hematopoietic stem cell transplantation. The receptors were sampled from a girl aged 10 to 17 with multiple sclerosis.

This clonotype was seen a single time. V gene TRBV6-2 or TRBV6-3 combines with J gene TRBJ2-1; TRBD2 is a possible D gene (5 bases). V dropped 4 bases and J dropped 5 bases, with 12 bases sitting between them. CDR3 length: 14 residues. Germline V CDR1 and CDR2: MNHEY, SVGEGT. CDR3 sequence reads: CASSSQIGDNEQFF. DNA for the CDR3: TGTGCCAGCAGTTCGCAAATCGGGGACAATGAGCAGTTCTTC.

V is TRBV5-1 and J is TRBJ2-5, with D maybe TRBD1 (6 bases). The CDR3 sequence is 16 residues long. Germline CDR1 SGHRS, CDR2 YFSETQ. Trimming left V 0 bases short and J 5 bases short, with 17 bases between. CDR3 loop: CASSLEDSRVGETQYF. The CDR3 DNA is TGCGCCAGCAGCTTGGAGGACAGTCGTGTTGGGGAGACCCAGTACTTC.

The V and J genes are TRBV6-9 and TRBJ2-3; no firm D call. Trimming left V 0 bases short and J 4 bases short, with 11 bases between. The CDR3 contains 15 residues. CDR1 is MNHGY and CDR2 is SVAAGI in the germline V gene. CDR3 coding DNA: TGTGCCAGCAGTTATTCGAACCTCCAACCAGATACGCAGTATTTT. Encoded protein: CASSYSNLQPDTQYF.

In this sample, this clonotype turned up once. No DNA is shown, since the ends of the CDR3 on it are uncertain; the CDR3 is the one TCRdb lists. The chain couples TRBV25-1 to TRBJ1-1. The CDR3 totals 18 residues, both ends included. Germline V lookup: CDR1 MGHDK, CDR2 SYGVNS. This CDR3 reads CASSDRANEQFFEGEAFF.

The rearrangement links TRBV6-1 to TRBJ2-7, with 9 bases identical to TRBD2. The CDR3 runs 15 residues. Germline values: CDR1 MNHNS, CDR2 SASEGT. The junction had 13 bases not matched to a gene; V was cut back by 7 bases and J by 6 bases. CDR3 DNA: TGTGCCAGCAAGGGGATAGCGGGAGACCACGGCGAGCAGTACTTC. Translating it yields CASKGIAGDHGEQYF.